Listed below are T cell receptor beta chains from one sample, sequenced in a study of T cells in Graves' hyperthyroidism and ophthalmopathy. TCRdb recomputed calls from the multiplex PCR reads with MiXCR, one row per CDR3 protein. The sample holds around 720,000 distinct CDR3 sequences, roughly a third seen once. The source material was blood. The receptors were gathered from a woman in her thirties or forties with Graves' hyperthyroidism. CDR3s include the opening cysteine and the closing phenylalanine or tryptophan. A D gene is named only where the DNA matches it firmly. A clone size is listed for some rows: how often the clone was seen (once, few, many), or a class if it is expanded.

D,V,J,size,DNA,CDR3
TRBD2,TRBV20-1,TRBJ2-5,NA,TGCAGTGCTCCCATAGCGGGGAAAGAGACCCAGTACTTC,CSAPIAGKETQYF
NA,TRBV4-3,TRBJ1-6,few,TGCGCCAGCAGCCAGAGCGGCAGGGGTTTTGATTCACCCCTCCACTTT,CASSQSGRGFDSPLHF
NA,TRBV29-1,TRBJ1-2,many,TGCAGCGTTGGAGAGCACCTCACTTATGGCTACACCTTC,CSVGEHLTYGYTF
NA,TRBV24-1,TRBJ2-3,NA,TGTGCCACCAGTGGTTTTCACAATCAGCCCCAGTATTTT,CATSGFHNQPQYF
NA,TRBV7-2,TRBJ2-1,few,TGTGCCAGCAGCTTAGCGCCAGGCAATGAGCAGTTCTTC,CASSLAPGNEQFF
NA,TRBV11-2,TRBJ2-7,NA,TGTGCCAGCAGCCCCCTTTTGGAAAGGGGTTCCTACGAGCAGTACTTC,CASSPLLERGSYEQYF
NA,TRBV4-3,TRBJ1-4,NA,TGCGCCAGCAGCGAACGGTGGGATGAAAAACTGTTTTTT,CASSERWDEKLFF
NA,TRBV5-1,TRBJ2-7,NA,TGCGCCAGCAGCCAGGGGACTACCAACGAGCAGTACTTC,CASSQGTTNEQYF
NA,TRBV10-3,TRBJ1-1,many,TGTGCCATCAGTGAATCAAAGACGGACAAGGGCACTGAAGCTTTCTTT,CAISESKTDKGTEAFF
TRBD2,TRBV10-3,TRBJ2-6,many,TGTGCCATCACAGGCTTAGCGGGAATATTACCCTCTGGGGCCAACGTCCTGACTTTC,CAITGLAGILPSGANVLTF
NA,TRBV7-8,TRBJ1-1,NA,TGTGCCAGCAGCCAAGTTAACAGCCGACGCACTGGAGCTTTCTTT,CASSQVNSRRTGAFF
TRBD1,TRBV5-1,TRBJ2-7,NA,TGCGCCAGCAGCTTCGGGACAGGGGGCACCTACGAGCAGTACTTC,CASSFGTGGTYEQYF
NA,TRBV7-2,TRBJ2-5,many,TGTGCCAGCAGCTTAGAGTACGGATACCAAGAGACCCAGTACTTC,CASSLEYGYQETQYF
TRBD1,TRBV6-5,TRBJ1-2,many,TGTGCCAGCAGCCCTGGGACAGGGGATCGTGGCTACACCTTC,CASSPGTGDRGYTF
TRBD1,TRBV19,TRBJ2-3,NA,TGTGCCAGTAGTTCGGGACAGGGGGTAACAGATACGCAGTATTTT,CASSSGQGVTDTQYF
TRBD1,TRBV9,TRBJ1-6,many,TGTGCCAGTTCAACAGGGGATGGGTATAATTCACCCCTCCACTTT,CASSTGDGYNSPLHF
TRBD1,TRBV12-3/TRBV12-4,TRBJ1-5,many,TGTGCCAGCAGCCGGGACAGGTCGGATCAGCCCCAGCATTTT,CASSRDRSDQPQHF
TRBD1,TRBV5-1,TRBJ2-7,many,TGCGCCAGCAGCCCGGGACAGTCGGTACGCGAGCAGTACTTC,CASSPGQSVREQYF
NA,TRBV19,TRBJ2-5,NA,TGTGCCAGTAGTATATTGGCTCGTACGGGACAAGAAGAGACCCAGTACTTC,CASSILARTGQEETQYF
NA,TRBV5-4,TRBJ1-5,few,TGTGCCAGCAGCTTACAGGGCCTGAATCAGCCCCAGCATTTT,CASSLQGLNQPQHF
NA,TRBV3-1,TRBJ1-2,NA,TGTGCCAGCAGCCAAGTCTCCGGGGGCTACACCTTC,CASSQVSGGYTF
NA,TRBV7-2,TRBJ2-5,many,TGTGCCAGCAGCTTAGCACGGGAGCGGGTAGAGACCCAGTACTTC,CASSLARERVETQYF
NA,TRBV6-5,TRBJ1-5,many,TGTGCCAGCAGTTCCACCGGTCAGCCCCAGCATTTT,CASSSTGQPQHF
TRBD1,TRBV5-1,TRBJ2-7,NA,TGCGCCAGCAGCAACGCTTACCCCGGGACAGGGGGTTCCTACGAGCAGTACTTC,CASSNAYPGTGGSYEQYF
NA,TRBV29-1,TRBJ1-4,many,TGCAGCGTTGTAACGGGGACTAATGAAAAACTGTTTTTT,CSVVTGTNEKLFF
TRBD2,TRBV14,TRBJ2-1,NA,TGTGCCAGCAGCTCATCCCGGCGGGACTATATGAATGAGCAGTTCTTC,CASSSSRRDYMNEQFF
NA,TRBV7-9,TRBJ1-5,NA,TGTGCCAGCAGCTTAGCTAACTCCAGGGAAACGGCGAGCAATCAGCCCCAGCATTTT,CASSLANSRETASNQPQHF
NA,TRBV19,TRBJ2-5,NA,TGTGCCAGTAGTGTGAGTATCTTCAGTTCGGAGACCCAGTACTTC,CASSVSIFSSETQYF
NA,TRBV11-1,TRBJ1-1,NA,TGTGCCAGCTCCCGCCCCCCAGCTTATGGTATGAACACTGAAGCTTTCTTT,CASSRPPAYGMNTEAFF
TRBD1,TRBV20-1,TRBJ1-1,many,TGCAGTGCGCCACAGGGGTACCAGGAGCATGGGGATGAAGCTTTCTTT,CSAPQGYQEHGDEAFF